These 8 T cell receptor beta chains were all obtained from the same sample, sequenced in a study of blood T cell repertoires in COVID-19. Profiling relied on immunoSEQ multiplex PCR, and the TCRdb table lists in-frame clones only, not all of them. The profile shows roughly 220,000 clones, more than 75% of them singletons. Sequencing was carried out using peripheral blood. The receptors shown here come from a man aged 50 to 59 who had recovered from COVID-19.

The chain couples TRBV19 to TRBJ1-1, with D unclear. Deletions cut 6 bases from V and 3 bases from J, with 11 bases between. CDR1 and CDR2 (germline): LNHDA, SQIVND (reference sequence). The CDR3 has 13 amino acids. The CDR3 region is CASSIFRYTEAFF. DNA of the CDR3: TGTGCCAGTAGCATATTCCGGTACACTGAAGCTTTCTTT.

The CDR3 loop is CASSLAQGLLGYTF. The CDR3 coding sequence is TGTGCCAGCAGCTTAGCACAGGGTCTCCTTGGCTACACCTTC. This chain links TRBV7-8 with TRBJ1-2; perhaps TRBD1 as D (6 bases). In germline, CDR1 is SGHVS, CDR2 FQNEAQ. This CDR3 region has 14 residues. Between the trimmed V and J ends, which lost 0 bases and 7 bases, there was a span of 12 bases.

V usage is TRBV24-1 and J usage is TRBJ2-7, with 10 bases matching TRBD2. The trim removed 7 bases at V and 6 bases at J, leaving 11 bases unmatched. The CDR3 is made up of 15 amino acids. Per germline, CDR1 KGHDR and CDR2 SFDVKD. CDR3 in DNA: TGTGCCACCAGCCTATCTGGGACTAGCGCGGGCGAGCAGTACTTC. Translating it yields CATSLSGTSAGEQYF.

This chain links TRBV28 with TRBJ2-3; 11 nucleotides line up with TRBD2. CDR1 and CDR2 from the germline V gene are MDHEN and SYDVKM. This CDR3 is 14 amino acids long. Trimming took 2 bases from V and 6 from J; bases not matched to a gene: 1. The CDR3 loop is CASSLRLAGDTQYF. CDR3 nucleotide sequence: TGTGCCAGCAGTTTACGACTAGCGGGGGATACGCAGTATTTT.

This sequence joins TRBV7-9 and TRBJ2-5; D is unclear. Trimming pared 1 base from V and 5 bases from J, leaving 5 bases between. The germline gives CDR1 SEHNR, CDR2 FQNEAQ (reference sequence). This CDR3 is 12 amino acids long. CDR3 coding DNA: TGTGCCAGCAGCTTAGTACGGGAGACCCAGTACTTC. This sequence encodes CASSLVRETQYF.

This chain uses TRBV7-9 with TRBJ2-7, with 10 positions matching TRBD1. The CDR3 has 15 residues. The V and J ends lost 4 bases and 7 bases, in that order; junction bases with no gene match: 10. Per the germline V gene, CDR1 is SEHNR and CDR2 is FQNEAQ (reference sequence). Written as DNA, the CDR3 is TGTGCCAGCAGCTCGTCCGGGACAGGGGCACGGGAGCAGTACTTC. It encodes CASSSSGTGAREQYF.

This clone was seen a single time. V gene TRBV18 combines with J gene TRBJ2-2, with 7 bases that match TRBD1. The CDR3 loop spans 14 amino acids. The trim removed 5 bases at V and 4 bases at J, leaving 4 bases unmatched. Germline V gene data show CDR1 as KGHSH and CDR2 as LQKENI. The chain's CDR3 is CASSSGGSTGELFF. CDR3 DNA sequence: TGTGCCAGCTCATCAGGGGGAAGCACCGGGGAGCTGTTTTTT.

This clone was recorded only once. This chain uses TRBV9 with TRBJ1-2; 8 bases agree with TRBD1. This CDR3 comprises 15 residues. Germline V gives CDR1 SGDLS, CDR2 YYNGEE. Trimming cost V 0 bases and J 5 bases; bases outside gene matches: 6. The chain's CDR3 is CASSVVQGAGYGYTF. The CDR3 DNA reads as TGTGCCAGCAGCGTAGTTCAGGGGGCGGGGTATGGCTACACCTTC.